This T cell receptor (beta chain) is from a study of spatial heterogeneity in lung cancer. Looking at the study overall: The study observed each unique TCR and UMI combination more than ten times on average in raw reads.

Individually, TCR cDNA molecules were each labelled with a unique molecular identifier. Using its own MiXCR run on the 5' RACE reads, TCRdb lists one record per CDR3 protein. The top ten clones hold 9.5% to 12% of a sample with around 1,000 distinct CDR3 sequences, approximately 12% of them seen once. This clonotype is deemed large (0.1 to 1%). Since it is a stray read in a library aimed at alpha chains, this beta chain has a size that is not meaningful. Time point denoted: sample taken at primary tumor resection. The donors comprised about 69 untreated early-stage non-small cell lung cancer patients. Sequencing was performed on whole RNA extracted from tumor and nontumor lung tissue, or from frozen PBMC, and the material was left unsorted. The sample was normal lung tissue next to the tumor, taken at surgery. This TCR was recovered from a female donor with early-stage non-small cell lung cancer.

DNA for the CDR3: TGTGCCAGCAACCGACTAGGGTCCTCCTACGAGCAGTACTTC. Its protein product is CASNRLGSSYEQYF. J is TRBJ2-7 and V is TRBV2; tentative D call: TRBD2 (6 bases). The germline gives CDR1 SNHLY, CDR2 FYNNEI. The V end lost 7 bases, the J end lost 0 bases, and 13 bases lay between the germline ends. The CDR3 has 14 amino acids.